Listed here are 18 T cell receptor beta chains from one sample, sequenced in a study of T-cell memory formation after mild COVID-19. MiXCR, run by TCRdb on the 5' RACE reads, gives a single entry per CDR3 protein. The sample includes about 400,000 distinct CDR3 sequences, 24% seen only once; the top ten take around 8.7%. The source material was PBMCs or a T cell subset sorted from them (not recorded which). The source of these receptors is an adult woman who had mild COVID-19 (a few samples of this study predate the infection). Cell type and time point are not known.

This clonotype was seen a handful of times. Here the CDR3 DNA reads TGCAGCGGCGCGACAGGGTCACTCACTGAAGCTTTCTTT. It encodes CSGATGSLTEAFF. The genes are TRBV29-1 and TRBJ1-1, with 7 bases fitting TRBD1. The germline CDR1 and CDR2 sequences are SQVTM and ANQGSEA. After removal of 7 bases from V and 4 bases from J, the junction contained 9 bases not matched to a gene. The CDR3 has 13 amino acids.

In DNA, the CDR3 is TGCAGTGCTAGAGACCGGGACAGAACCGCAACTAATGAAAAACTGTTTTTT. Translated: CSARDRDRTATNEKLFF. This chain connects TRBV20-1 to TRBJ1-4; TRBD1 agrees at 7 bases. The V gene's germline CDR1 is DFQATT and CDR2 SNEGSKA (reference sequence). The CDR3 is 17 residues long. J gave up 0 bases and V 0 bases, and 7 bases lay outside the gene matches.

The rearrangement joins TRBV7-2 to TRBJ2-1; D is unresolved. Germline CDR1 is SGHTA and CDR2 is FQGNSA. V lost 1 base and J 0 bases, leaving 7 bases between the germline ends. There are 15 residues in the CDR3. CDR3 sequence: CASSLDWGSYNEQFF. The CDR3 bases are TGTGCCAGCAGCTTAGACTGGGGCTCCTACAATGAGCAGTTCTTC.

CDR3 in amino acids: CASSFGRVSYNEQFF. As DNA, the CDR3 is TGTGCCAGCAGTTTCGGGCGGGTCTCCTACAATGAGCAGTTCTTC. This chain uses TRBV12-3 or TRBV12-4 with TRBJ2-1; possibly TRBD2 for D (5 bases). Trimming stripped 3 bases from V and 0 bases from J, with 9 bases between. The CDR3 spans 15 residues.

The sample holds a few counts of this clonotype. The chain employs TRBV20-1 and TRBJ2-1; 9 bases fit TRBD2. Losses at the gene ends were 0 bases for V and 8 bases for J; bases not matched to a gene: 8. Germline V CDR1 and CDR2: DFQATT, SNEGSKA (reference sequence). The CDR3 is made up of 15 amino acids. For the CDR3, the DNA is TGCAGTGCTAGAGATCGTAGCGGGAGTATCCATGAGCAGTTCTTC. As protein: CSARDRSGSIHEQFF.

This clonotype was counted a few times. CDR3 sequence reads: CSVDRGGKAFF. CDR3 in DNA: TGCAGCGTTGACCGAGGGGGGAAAGCTTTCTTT. The chain employs TRBV29-1 and TRBJ1-1; a weak D match, TRBD1 (6 bases). V lost 3 bases and J lost 9, with 11 bases in between. The CDR3 spans 11 residues. Looked up from germline, CDR1 is SQVTM and CDR2 is ANQGSEA.

This chain joins TRBV6-5 and TRBJ2-3, with TRBD1 matching 10 bases. This CDR3 has 16 amino acids. Germline lookup yields CDR1 MNHEY and CDR2 SVGAGI. V shed 0 bases and J 4 bases; nucleotides not matched to a gene: 4. The CDR3 here is CASSYSTGGWADTQYF. In DNA, the CDR3 is TGTGCCAGCAGTTACTCGACAGGGGGCTGGGCAGATACGCAGTATTTT.

The table lists this clonotype with a few counts. V and J are TRBV5-1 and TRBJ2-7, with a weak D call TRBD1 (5 bases). Germline V lookup: CDR1 SGHRS, CDR2 YFSETQ. V gave up 3 bases and J gave up 4 bases, with 11 bases separating them. This CDR3 region has 13 residues. The CDR3 DNA follows: TGCGCCAGCAGCTATACAGGTCTGTACGAGCAGTACTTC. It specifies CASSYTGLYEQYF.

The chain has TRBV25-1 and TRBJ1-1; D gene unclear. Germline assignment: CDR1 MGHDK and CDR2 SYGVNS. Trimming stripped 4 bases from V and 5 bases from J, with 14 bases between. The CDR3 is made up of 14 amino acids. The CDR3 DNA is TGTGCCAGCAGTGGGGCGGGAGGGAGGACTGAAGCTTTCTTT. It specifies CASSGAGGRTEAFF.

The chain joins TRBV5-1 to TRBJ2-1, with TRBD2 matching over 13 bases. This CDR3 contains 16 residues. The ends lost 0 bases at V and 7 bases at J; junction bases unmatched: 4. CDR1 and CDR2 (germline): SGHRS, YFSETQ. The CDR3 bases are TGCGCCAGCAGCTTGGGGTGGACTAGCGGGAGTAATGAGCAGTTCTTC. Amino acids: CASSLGWTSGSNEQFF.

This clonotype was seen only a few times. J is TRBJ2-7 and V is TRBV20-1; 8 nucleotides align to TRBD1. J lost 7 bases, V lost 0 bases, and 8 bases had no gene match. The CDR3 is 14 residues long. Per germline, CDR1 DFQATT and CDR2 SNEGSKA (reference sequence). CDR3 DNA: TGCAGTGCTAGAGAGAGGACAGGGTGGCGGGAGCAGTACTTC. It codes for CSARERTGWREQYF.

This clonotype was observed a few times. The rearrangement links TRBV3-1 to TRBJ2-2, with TRBD1 as a possible D gene (6 bases). CDR1 LGHDT and CDR2 YNNKEL come from the germline V gene (reference sequence). The CDR3 extends over 14 amino acids. Deletions cut 4 bases from V and 5 bases from J, with 11 bases between. The CDR3 nucleotides read TGTGCCAGCAGCCTACTCACAGGGACCGGGGAGCTGTTTTTT. It translates to CASSLLTGTGELFF.

This chain joins TRBV20-1 and TRBJ2-1; D unresolved. This CDR3 is 11 amino acids long. Trimming left V 6 bases short and J 9 bases short, with 12 bases between. The germline CDR1 and CDR2 sequences are DFQATT and SNEGSKA (reference sequence). CDR3: CSATRLGEQFF. Written as DNA, the CDR3 is TGCAGTGCAACAAGGTTGGGTGAGCAGTTCTTC.

The table lists this clonotype with a few counts. The chain combines TRBV5-1 with TRBJ2-5; tentatively, D is TRBD1 or TRBD2 (6 bases each). In germline, CDR1 is SGHRS, CDR2 YFSETQ. V lost 6 bases to trimming and J lost 4 bases, with 22 bases between them. This CDR3 is 16 amino acids long. The CDR3, as DNA: TGCGCCAGCAACCCAGCGGGTTTGGGACAAGTAGAGACCCAGTACTTC. This codes for CASNPAGLGQVETQYF.

V and J are TRBV20-1 and TRBJ2-7; D is perhaps TRBD1 or TRBD2 (5 bases each). Germline V gene sequence: CDR1 DFQATT, CDR2 SNEGSKA (reference sequence). Trimming shortened V by 3 bases and J by 4 bases, and 22 bases separated the two germline ends. The CDR3 totals 16 residues. CDR3 residues: CSARGVDSAAPYEQYF. The CDR3 nucleotides are TGCAGTGCTAGGGGGGTCGACAGCGCGGCCCCTTACGAGCAGTACTTC.

This chain joins TRBV6-6 and TRBJ2-2; weak D call: TRBD2 (6 bases). Trimming took off 6 bases at V and 4 bases at J, with 9 bases between the two ends. Germline CDR1 and CDR2: MNHNY and SVGAGI (reference sequence). This CDR3 spans 13 amino acids. In nucleotides, the CDR3 is TGTGCCAGCAGACGGGAGTTCACCGGGGAGCTGTTTTTT. Translation gives CASRREFTGELFF.

This clonotype has more than one count but fewer than ten. DNA of the CDR3: TGTGCCAGCAGTCCCCCCCCTGGGGCCAACGTCCTGACTTTC. It yields the protein CASSPPPGANVLTF. J is TRBJ2-6 and V is TRBV27, with no clear D. CDR3 length equals 14 residues. The germline gives CDR1 MNHEY, CDR2 SMNVEV (reference sequence). The germline V and J ends were trimmed by 5 bases and 2 bases, with 7 bases remaining between them.

The V gene is TRBV27, the J gene TRBJ2-1; a possible D gene is TRBD2 (8 bases). Trimming removed 6 bases at V and 5 bases at J, with 17 bases between. From germline, CDR1 is MNHEY and CDR2 SMNVEV (reference sequence). The CDR3 contains 15 residues. The CDR3 loop is CASSRGGTDHNEQFF. CDR3 nucleotide sequence: TGTGCCAGCAGCCGGGGGGGGACAGATCACAATGAGCAGTTCTTC.